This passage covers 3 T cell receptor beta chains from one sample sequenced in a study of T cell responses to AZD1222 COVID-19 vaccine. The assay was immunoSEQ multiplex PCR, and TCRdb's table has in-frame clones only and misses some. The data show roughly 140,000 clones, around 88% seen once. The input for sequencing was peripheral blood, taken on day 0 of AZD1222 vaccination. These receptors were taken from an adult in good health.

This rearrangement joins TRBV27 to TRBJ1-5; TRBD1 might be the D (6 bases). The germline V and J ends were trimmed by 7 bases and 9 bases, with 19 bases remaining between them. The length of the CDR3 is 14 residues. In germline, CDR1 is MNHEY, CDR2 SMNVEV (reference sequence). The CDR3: CASTPKGGSRPQHF. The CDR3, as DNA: TGTGCCAGCACTCCCAAGGGGGGTTCCAGGCCCCAGCATTTT.

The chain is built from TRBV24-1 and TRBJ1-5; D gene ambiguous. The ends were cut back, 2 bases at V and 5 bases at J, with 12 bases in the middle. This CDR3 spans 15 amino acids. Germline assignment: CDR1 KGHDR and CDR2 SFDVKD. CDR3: CATSDSLGWDQPQHF. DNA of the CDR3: TGTGCCACCAGTGATTCCCTTGGGTGGGATCAGCCCCAGCATTTT.

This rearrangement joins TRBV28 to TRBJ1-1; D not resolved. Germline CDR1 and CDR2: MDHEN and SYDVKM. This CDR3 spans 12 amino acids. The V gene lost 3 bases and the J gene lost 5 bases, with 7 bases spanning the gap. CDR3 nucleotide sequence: TGTGCCAGCAGTTTTTTCAGAACTGAAGCTTTCTTT. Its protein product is CASSFFRTEAFF.